The rows below give T cell receptor beta chains drawn from one sample of a study of PD-L1 blockade in urothelial cancer. Clones were sequenced by immunoSEQ multiplex PCR, and TCRdb holds only the in-frame ones, with some missing. The sample has around 35,000 clones, under 90% seen once. This specimen was PBMCs, taken around atezolizumab (anti-PD-L1) treatment. Receptors were obtained from a man aged 55 to 70 with urothelial cancer. Both conserved end residues are part of each CDR3. The order of the fields is J gene, V gene, clone size, D gene, CDR3 DNA, CDR3 protein. A D gene is named only where the DNA matches it firmly. Clone size is not always given. Where it is, it says once, few, many or a class for expanded clones.

TRBJ2-7,TRBV29-1,.,TRBD1,TGCAGCGTTGGCGCAGGGGGCGAGCAGTACTTC,CSVGAGGEQYF
TRBJ1-1,TRBV27,.,TRBD1,TGTGCCAGCAGTTTCTCAGGGGGGATAGCTTTCTTT,CASSFSGGIAFF
TRBJ2-5,TRBV25-1,.,.,TGTGCCAGCAGTGCGTCCGGTCAAGAGACCCAGTACTTC,CASSASGQETQYF
TRBJ1-1,TRBV7-2,.,.,TGTGCCAGCAGCTCCATGCCTCCGTTCGGAGCTTTCTTT,CASSSMPPFGAFF
TRBJ1-4,TRBV2,.,.,TGTGCCAGCAGGAGGGCCGGACAGCCTAATGAAAAACTGTTTTTT,CASRRAGQPNEKLFF
TRBJ1-6,TRBV4-2,.,TRBD1,TGTGCCAGCAGCCAAACCACGGGACAGTCCTTAGGTAATTCACCCCTCCACTTT,CASSQTTGQSLGNSPLHF
TRBJ2-1,TRBV21-1,.,.,TGTGCCAGCAGCAAAGTTGAAGCGGGGGGGTGTGTCGGTAGTGAGCAGTTCTTC,CASSKVEAGGCVGSEQFF
TRBJ1-1,TRBV6-5,.,.,TGTGCCAGCAGTTACTCCCAGGAGGTTTTGAGAGCTTTCTTT,CASSYSQEVLRAFF
TRBJ2-4,TRBV19,once,.,TGTGCCAGTAGTAGTCGGCTAGCGAGAGCCAAAAACATTCAGTACTTC,CASSSRLARAKNIQYF
TRBJ2-7,TRBV6-1,.,.,TGTGCCAGCAACACAGGGACCTACGAGCAGTACTTC,CASNTGTYEQYF